This TCR beta chain is from a study of blood T cell repertoires in COVID-19. At the level of the study: In each case, the material was cDNA or gDNA derived from T cells, B-cell-depleted T cells, or PBMCs.

Sequencing used immunoSEQ multiplex PCR; TCRdb keeps in-frame clones, though not all of them. Of around 700,000 clones in the sample, 90% were seen once. The sample consisted of peripheral blood. This receptor was obtained from a woman aged 18-29 years with acute or convalescent COVID-19.

CDR3: CASSLYVESSYEQYF. CDR3 in DNA: TGCGCCAGCAGCTTGTATGTGGAGAGCTCCTACGAGCAGTACTTC. The rearrangement joins TRBV5-1 to TRBJ2-7, with no clear D. From germline, CDR1 is SGHRS and CDR2 YFSETQ. V was cut by 1 base and J by 0 bases, with 11 bases left in between. The CDR3 sequence is 15 residues long.